A single sample is the source of the 18 T cell receptor beta chains below, sequenced in a study of T cell responses to AZD1222 COVID-19 vaccine. The method was immunoSEQ multiplex PCR; TCRdb's version includes in-frame clones alone and lacks a portion of them. The table shows 130,000 or so clones, with approximately 88% occurring only once. This specimen was peripheral blood, taken on day 0 of AZD1222 vaccination. These receptors originate from an adult in good health.

This chain uses TRBV3-1 (or the pseudogene TRBV3-2) with TRBJ1-2; D unclear. The germline CDR1 and CDR2 sequences are LGHDT and YNNKEL (reference sequence). The CDR3 extends over 13 amino acids. Trimming removed 0 bases at V and 7 bases at J, with 9 bases between. The CDR3 DNA reads TGTGCCAGCAGCCAAGATCTGACGGGTGGCTACACCTTC. Translating gives CASSQDLTGGYTF.

The chain carries TRBV7-7 and TRBJ2-2; 9 nucleotides align to TRBD1. Germline V gives CDR1 SSHAT, CDR2 FNYEAQ (reference sequence). With V trimmed by 4 bases and J by 2 bases, 5 bases remained unmatched. This CDR3 spans 16 amino acids. DNA for the CDR3: TGTGCCAGCAGCTCCCGGGACAGGGCAAACACCGGGGAGCTGTTTTTT. Translated: CASSSRDRANTGELFF.

The CDR3 protein is CAISGTGSGVAFF. The CDR3 bases are TGTGCCATCAGCGGGACAGGGTCAGGGGTAGCTTTCTTT. This sequence joins TRBV10-3 and TRBJ1-1, with 9 bases matching TRBD1. With V trimmed by 6 bases and J by 10 bases, 9 bases remained unmatched. Germline CDR1 reads ENHRY; CDR2 reads SYGVKD. This CDR3 is built from 13 residues.

CDR3 sequence (DNA): TGTGCCAGCAGAGAATGGACAGGGGGCCGGCAGCCCCAGCATTTT. It is translated as CASREWTGGRQPQHF. This sequence joins TRBV28 and TRBJ1-5, with 11 nucleotides matching TRBD1. CDR1 and CDR2 from the germline V gene are MDHEN and SYDVKM. The trim removed 6 bases at V and 7 bases at J, leaving 8 bases unmatched. The CDR3 covers 15 residues.

The chain is built from TRBV5-1 and TRBJ1-1; D remains ambiguous. V was cut by 4 bases and J by 4 bases, with 11 bases left in between. This CDR3 has 13 amino acids. Germline-derived CDR1 and CDR2 are SGHRS and YFSETQ. The CDR3 DNA sequence: TGCGCCAGCAGCGCGGGTCAGAGCACTGAAGCTTTCTTT. Its protein is CASSAGQSTEAFF. The whole variable domain, remainder taken from reference TRBV5-1 and TRBJ1-1, is KAGVTQTPRYLIKTRGQQVTLSCSPISGHRSVSWYQQTPGQGLQFLFEYFSETQRNKGNFPGRFSGRQFSNSRSEMNVSTLELGDSALYLCASSAGQSTEAFFGQGTRLTVV.

The chain joins TRBV9 to TRBJ2-2; no clear D. Germline loops: CDR1 SGDLS, CDR2 YYNGEE. The V end was cut by 3 bases, the J end by 1 base, with 10 bases between. The CDR3 spans 15 residues. This chain's CDR3 is CASSDQTKNTGELFF. The CDR3 nucleotides are TGTGCCAGCAGCGACCAAACAAAGAACACCGGGGAGCTGTTTTTT.

In its sample, this clone was seen once. The genes are TRBV9 and TRBJ2-1, with 9 positions matching TRBD1. CDR1 and CDR2 from the germline V gene are SGDLS and YYNGEE. V was clipped by 4 bases and J by 2 bases; unmatched bases: 1. CDR3 length: 14 amino acids. The DNA for the CDR3 is TGTGCCAGCAGCACAGGGGGCACCTACAATGAGCAGTTCTTC. Its protein product is CASSTGGTYNEQFF. Combining the CDR3 with reference TRBV9 and TRBJ2-1 gives the whole variable domain DSGVTQTPKHLITATGQRVTLRCSPRSGDLSVYWYQQSLDQGLQFLIQYYNGEERAKGNILERFSAQQFPDLHSELNLSSLELGDSALYFCASSTGGTYNEQFFGPGTRLTVL.

The CDR3 DNA is TGCGCCAGCAGCTTGACAGGCCGGGGCTACACCTTC. Translated: CASSLTGRGYTF. This chain uses TRBV5-1 with TRBJ1-2, with D possibly TRBD1 on 5 matching bases. This CDR3 comprises 12 residues. Trimming cost V 1 base and J 8 bases, with 9 bases left between them. Germline V gene data show CDR1 as SGHRS and CDR2 as YFSETQ.

The gene calls are TRBV5-5 and TRBJ2-7; 7 positions agree with TRBD1. Germline assignment: CDR1 SGHKS and CDR2 YYEKEE (reference sequence). The junction had 6 bases not matched to a gene; V was cut back by 3 bases and J by 0 bases. This CDR3 has 15 residues. The CDR3: CASSWMTGSSYEQYF. In nucleotides, the CDR3 is TGTGCCAGCAGCTGGATGACAGGGAGCTCCTACGAGCAGTACTTC.

The rearrangement links TRBV9 to TRBJ2-1; either TRBD1 or TRBD2 may supply D (6 bases each). The CDR3 sequence is 16 residues long. Germline loops: CDR1 SGDLS, CDR2 YYNGEE. Trimming took 1 base from V and 9 from J, leaving 20 bases between them. CDR3: CASSVSGTPLGGEQFF. The CDR3 coding sequence is TGTGCCAGCAGCGTATCCGGGACTCCCCTAGGGGGTGAGCAGTTCTTC.

This clone was recorded once. This rearrangement joins TRBV5-1 to TRBJ2-3; D is unresolved. The CDR3 is 13 residues long. Per the germline V gene, CDR1 is SGHRS and CDR2 is YFSETQ. The V and J ends lost 0 bases and 7 bases respectively, with 9 bases between them. CDR3 sequence reads: CASSLAAGNTQYF. In DNA, the CDR3 is TGCGCCAGCAGCTTGGCCGCCGGAAATACGCAGTATTTT. The complete variable domain, with remaining parts taken from reference TRBV5-1 and TRBJ2-3, reads KAGVTQTPRYLIKTRGQQVTLSCSPISGHRSVSWYQQTPGQGLQFLFEYFSETQRNKGNFPGRFSGRQFSNSRSEMNVSTLELGDSALYLCASSLAAGNTQYFGPGTRLTVL.

The rearrangement joins TRBV5-4 to TRBJ2-1, with 9 bases fitting TRBD2. Germline V gene data show CDR1 as SGHNT and CDR2 as YYREEE (reference sequence). This CDR3 is built from 17 residues. V trimming: 2 bases; J trimming: 8 bases; junction bases outside the gene matches: 14. CDR3 amino acids: CASSFGTRASGTHEQFF. The CDR3 DNA follows: TGTGCCAGCAGCTTTGGGACCCGGGCTAGCGGGACTCATGAGCAGTTCTTC.

This rearrangement joins TRBV7-9 to TRBJ1-1, with D possibly TRBD1 on 5 matching bases. In germline, CDR1 is SEHNR, CDR2 FQNEAQ (reference sequence). Trimming shortened V by 9 bases and J by 0 bases, and 11 bases separated the two germline ends. This CDR3 is 13 amino acids long. This CDR3 is CASTQGLNTEAFF. The CDR3 DNA follows: TGTGCCAGTACCCAGGGCCTGAACACTGAAGCTTTCTTT.

This chain links TRBV6-6 with TRBJ1-1, with 7 bases lining up with TRBD1. V shed 0 bases, J shed 4 bases, and the junction held 5 bases outside the gene matches. The germline V gene has CDR1 MNHNY and CDR2 SVGAGI (reference sequence). The CDR3 has 15 residues. In nucleotides, the CDR3 is TGTGCCAGCAGTTACTCAACAGGGGTTGGCACTGAAGCTTTCTTT. Its translation: CASSYSTGVGTEAFF.

The chain carries TRBV6-2 or TRBV6-3 and TRBJ2-7; no reliable D call. V lost 2 bases and J 2 bases, leaving 4 bases between the germline ends. The V gene's germline CDR1 is MNHEY and CDR2 SVGEGT. This CDR3 has 12 residues. As DNA, the CDR3 is TGTGCCAGCAGTTACGTTGCCTACGAGCAGTACTTC. Translation: CASSYVAYEQYF.

The chain links TRBV5-1 to TRBJ2-7; a possible D gene is TRBD2 (6 bases). The CDR3 length is 14 residues. The V end was cut by 3 bases, the J end by 5 bases, with 15 bases between. CDR1 and CDR2 from the germline V gene are SGHRS and YFSETQ. CDR3 in DNA: TGCGCCAGCAGCTCCTCGGCAGGCGGGGACGAGCAGTACTTC. Protein sequence: CASSSSAGGDEQYF.

A single count supports this clone. The chain recombines TRBV6-2 or TRBV6-3 with TRBJ2-3; D is unresolved. V was clipped by 4 bases and J by 7 bases, with 15 bases between them. This CDR3 is built from 14 residues. Per the germline V gene, CDR1 is MNHEY and CDR2 is SVGEGT. The CDR3 coding sequence is TGTGCCAGCAGTTTTCTTAAGACATGGAATACGCAGTATTTT. It translates to CASSFLKTWNTQYF.

This chain connects TRBV5-1 to TRBJ1-4; no firm D call. Germline-derived CDR1 and CDR2 are SGHRS and YFSETQ. V was shortened by 3 bases and J by 8 bases, with 17 bases between the two germline ends. This CDR3 comprises 15 residues. CDR3 in DNA: TGCGCCAGCAGCTCAGGACGCCCGACGGGGGAAAAACTGTTTTTT. Translation: CASSSGRPTGEKLFF.